A selection of T cell receptor beta chains follows, all from one sample in a study of a mutant IDH1 vaccine in newly diagnosed glioma. Some clones are missing from TCRdb's copy, which holds only in-frame ones; the method was immunoSEQ multiplex PCR. The profile shows 25,000 to 35,000 clones, approximately 87% of them singletons. No antigen has been assigned to these receptors. Source: PBMCs, taken from a glioma patient whose treatment included an IDH1 peptide vaccine. The receptor source for this set is a man aged 40-50 years with glioma. The CDR3 runs from the conserved cysteine through the conserved F or W. A D gene is named only where the DNA matches it firmly. Some rows mark clone size as missing; the rest say once, few, many or name a class of expanded clone.

v_gene: TRBV4-2; abundance: .; j_gene: TRBJ2-3; d_gene: TRBD2; CDR3nt: TGTGCCAGCAGCCAACAAGCGGGGCAAGATACGCAGTATTTT; CDR3aa: CASSQQAGQDTQYF
v_gene: TRBV7-8; abundance: few; j_gene: TRBJ1-2; d_gene: TRBD1; CDR3nt: TGTGCCAGCAGTCTCAACAGGGGAGTCTCCTATGGCTACACCTTC; CDR3aa: CASSLNRGVSYGYTF
v_gene: TRBV7-9; abundance: .; j_gene: TRBJ2-1; d_gene: TRBD1; CDR3nt: TGTGCCAGCAGCTTAGGACAGGGGGGGTACAATGAGCAGTTCTTC; CDR3aa: CASSLGQGGYNEQFF
v_gene: TRBV10-2; abundance: .; j_gene: TRBJ1-5; d_gene: TRBD1; CDR3nt: TGCGCCAGCAGTGACCCGGGACAGGGGTCGGAGCGCCAGCATTTT; CDR3aa: CASSDPGQGSERQHF
v_gene: TRBV7-9; abundance: .; j_gene: TRBJ1-2; d_gene: TRBD1; CDR3nt: TGTGCCAGCAGACCCCGGACAGGGGGAGACTATGGCTACACCTTC; CDR3aa: CASRPRTGGDYGYTF
v_gene: TRBV18; abundance: .; j_gene: TRBJ2-3; d_gene: .; CDR3nt: TGTGCCAGCTCACCACTCTCAGATACGCAGTATTTT; CDR3aa: CASSPLSDTQYF
v_gene: TRBV4-3; abundance: .; j_gene: TRBJ1-4; d_gene: .; CDR3nt: TGCGCCAGCAGCCAAGTCTTGGCACAAAGACGAACCACTAATGAAAAACTGTTTTTT; CDR3aa: CASSQVLAQRRTTNEKLFF
v_gene: TRBV6-6; abundance: .; j_gene: TRBJ1-2; d_gene: .; CDR3nt: TGTGCCACCGACCAGGGAGACTATGGCTACACCTTC; CDR3aa: CATDQGDYGYTF
v_gene: TRBV7-9; abundance: .; j_gene: TRBJ2-1; d_gene: .; CDR3nt: TGTGCCAGCAGCTTAAACGTTGCCGGGACTCTCAATGAGCAGTTCTTC; CDR3aa: CASSLNVAGTLNEQFF
v_gene: TRBV19; abundance: .; j_gene: TRBJ1-5; d_gene: TRBD1; CDR3nt: TGTGCCAGTAGTATAAGACAGGGGCTGCAGCCCCAGCATTTT; CDR3aa: CASSIRQGLQPQHF
v_gene: TRBV19; abundance: .; j_gene: TRBJ1-2; d_gene: .; CDR3nt: TGTGCCAGTAGTATAGGAGGATCAGGCTACACCTTC; CDR3aa: CASSIGGSGYTF
v_gene: TRBV6-1; abundance: .; j_gene: TRBJ2-7; d_gene: TRBD2; CDR3nt: TGTGCCAGCAGGGAAGGGGGTAAGGGGGTTTGGACTAGCGGGAGTGAGCAGTACTTC; CDR3aa: CASREGGKGVWTSGSEQYF
v_gene: TRBV13; abundance: .; j_gene: TRBJ1-3; d_gene: .; CDR3nt: TGTGCCAGCAGCCCTAACCGGTGGGGGAGCTCTGGAAACACCATATATTTT; CDR3aa: CASSPNRWGSSGNTIYF
v_gene: TRBV4-2; abundance: .; j_gene: TRBJ2-5; d_gene: .; CDR3nt: TGTGCCAGCAGCGACTCATTTCAAGAGACCCAGTACTTC; CDR3aa: CASSDSFQETQYF
v_gene: TRBV2; abundance: .; j_gene: TRBJ2-2; d_gene: TRBD1; CDR3nt: TGTGCCAGCAGTGAAGGGTCGGACAGGGTGGACACCGGGGAGCTGTTTTTT; CDR3aa: CASSEGSDRVDTGELFF
v_gene: TRBV7-2; abundance: .; j_gene: TRBJ2-7; d_gene: TRBD2; CDR3nt: TGTGCCAGCAGCCTCAGCGGGAGTCAGAGCGAGCAGTACTTC; CDR3aa: CASSLSGSQSEQYF
v_gene: TRBV27; abundance: .; j_gene: TRBJ2-7; d_gene: .; CDR3nt: TGTGCCAGCAGTCCGCCGGGACCAGAAACCTACGAGCAGTACTTC; CDR3aa: CASSPPGPETYEQYF
v_gene: TRBV19; abundance: once; j_gene: TRBJ1-1; d_gene: TRBD1; CDR3nt: TGTGCCAGTAGTATTGGAGGGGGCAGGGGAGAGACTGAAGCTTTCTTT; CDR3aa: CASSIGGGRGETEAFF
v_gene: TRBV7-9; abundance: .; j_gene: TRBJ2-5; d_gene: .; CDR3nt: TGTGCCAGCAGCTTAAATAGCGCCGCTGAGGAGACCCAGTACTTC; CDR3aa: CASSLNSAAEETQYF
v_gene: TRBV30; abundance: .; j_gene: TRBJ2-5; d_gene: .; CDR3nt: TGTGCCTGGACAGGGCGAGAGACCCAGTACTTC; CDR3aa: CAWTGRETQYF
v_gene: TRBV2; abundance: few; j_gene: TRBJ2-5; d_gene: .; CDR3nt: TGTGCCAGCAGTGCCCCCCCGGGCCGGGAGACCCAGTACTTC; CDR3aa: CASSAPPGRETQYF
v_gene: TRBV27; abundance: .; j_gene: TRBJ1-2; d_gene: TRBD1; CDR3nt: TGCGCTATACGGACAGGGGGTGTTAGTGGCTACACCTTC; CDR3aa: CAIRTGGVSGYTF
v_gene: TRBV6-4; abundance: .; j_gene: TRBJ1-2; d_gene: .; CDR3nt: TGTGCCAGCAGTGACTCGCCCCGGGGGGGATACACCTTC; CDR3aa: CASSDSPRGGYTF
v_gene: TRBV7-9; abundance: once; j_gene: TRBJ1-3; d_gene: .; CDR3nt: TGTGCCAGCAGCTCCATGACAGTCTCTGGAAACACCATATATTTT; CDR3aa: CASSSMTVSGNTIYF
v_gene: TRBV11-3; abundance: .; j_gene: TRBJ2-2; d_gene: .; CDR3nt: TGTGCCAGCAGCACGCGGGGGAACACCGGGGAGCTGTTTTTT; CDR3aa: CASSTRGNTGELFF
v_gene: TRBV30; abundance: few; j_gene: TRBJ1-5; d_gene: .; CDR3nt: TGTGCCTGGGGGGACGGGTGGGGCGGTCAGCCCCAGCATTTT; CDR3aa: CAWGDGWGGQPQHF
v_gene: TRBV15; abundance: .; j_gene: TRBJ2-3; d_gene: TRBD2; CDR3nt: TGTGCCACCAGCAGAGATCCCCTCGGGGGGGCTGATACGCAGTATTTT; CDR3aa: CATSRDPLGGADTQYF
v_gene: TRBV11-1; abundance: few; j_gene: TRBJ2-7; d_gene: TRBD2; CDR3nt: TGTGCCAGCCCTACGCGGGGCGGGAGTATTACTGTCTCCTACGAGCAGTACTTC; CDR3aa: CASPTRGGSITVSYEQYF
v_gene: TRBV27; abundance: .; j_gene: TRBJ1-2; d_gene: .; CDR3nt: TGTGCCAGCAGGCGGGAGGACTATGGCTACACCTTC; CDR3aa: CASRREDYGYTF
v_gene: TRBV28; abundance: .; j_gene: TRBJ2-1; d_gene: TRBD2; CDR3nt: TGTGCCAGCAGTCGTAGCGGGCCTTCCTACAATGAGCAGTTCTTC; CDR3aa: CASSRSGPSYNEQFF
v_gene: TRBV7-9; abundance: .; j_gene: TRBJ1-5; d_gene: .; CDR3nt: TGTGCCAGCAGTTTAGGGGGACCTAGCAATCAGCCCCAGCATTTT; CDR3aa: CASSLGGPSNQPQHF
v_gene: TRBV6-4; abundance: .; j_gene: TRBJ2-1; d_gene: .; CDR3nt: TGTGCCAGCAGTGACTCAGGGTGGGAAAAGTTCTTC; CDR3aa: CASSDSGWEKFF
v_gene: TRBV7-8; abundance: .; j_gene: TRBJ1-2; d_gene: TRBD1; CDR3nt: TGTGCCAGCAGCGGGGGACAGTCCTATGGCTACACCTTC; CDR3aa: CASSGGQSYGYTF
v_gene: TRBV19; abundance: .; j_gene: TRBJ2-1; d_gene: .; CDR3nt: TGTGCCACCAGGGGAAGGTCTTTTAATGAGCAGTTCTTC; CDR3aa: CATRGRSFNEQFF
v_gene: TRBV6-5; abundance: .; j_gene: TRBJ2-3; d_gene: .; CDR3nt: TGTGCCAGCATCTCCGCCCGAAATACGCAGTATTTT; CDR3aa: CASISARNTQYF
v_gene: TRBV7-2; abundance: .; j_gene: TRBJ2-1; d_gene: TRBD2; CDR3nt: TGTGCCAGCAGCTTAGTGCGGGGGACGAGGGCCAATGAGCAGTTCTTC; CDR3aa: CASSLVRGTRANEQFF
v_gene: TRBV7-9; abundance: few; j_gene: TRBJ1-4; d_gene: .; CDR3nt: TGTGCCAGCAGCTCCAGACAGACTAATGAAAAACTGTTTTTT; CDR3aa: CASSSRQTNEKLFF
v_gene: TRBV4-1; abundance: .; j_gene: TRBJ2-5; d_gene: .; CDR3nt: TGCGCCAGCAGCCGTAGAATAAGGGAGACCCAGTACTTC; CDR3aa: CASSRRIRETQYF
v_gene: TRBV28; abundance: .; j_gene: TRBJ2-1; d_gene: TRBD2; CDR3nt: TGTGCCGCGCGGGAGGGCCAAGATGAGCAGTTCTTC; CDR3aa: CAAREGQDEQFF
v_gene: TRBV4-2; abundance: .; j_gene: TRBJ1-2; d_gene: .; CDR3nt: TGTGCCAGCAGCCTACAAACCGGGGGCCTTGGCTACACCTTC; CDR3aa: CASSLQTGGLGYTF
v_gene: TRBV28; abundance: .; j_gene: TRBJ1-5; d_gene: TRBD1; CDR3nt: TGTGCCAGCAGTTGGTTGACAGGGGGCATGAGCAATCAGCCCCAGCATTTT; CDR3aa: CASSWLTGGMSNQPQHF
v_gene: TRBV5-1; abundance: .; j_gene: TRBJ2-7; d_gene: .; CDR3nt: TGCGCCAGCAGCTTCTCCGGGACGGTCTCTCTTGAGCAGTACTTC; CDR3aa: CASSFSGTVSLEQYF
v_gene: TRBV9; abundance: .; j_gene: TRBJ2-3; d_gene: .; CDR3nt: TGTGCCAGCAGCGTAGCGGACTCCTTCGTAGATACGCAGTATTTT; CDR3aa: CASSVADSFVDTQYF
v_gene: TRBV19; abundance: .; j_gene: TRBJ2-7; d_gene: TRBD2; CDR3nt: TGTGCCAGTAGTGTTGGACTAGCGACCTACGAGCAGTACTTC; CDR3aa: CASSVGLATYEQYF
v_gene: TRBV7-2; abundance: .; j_gene: TRBJ2-7; d_gene: TRBD2; CDR3nt: TGTGCCAGCAGCCCAAGACTAGCGGGAGGGGATTACGAGCAGTACTTC; CDR3aa: CASSPRLAGGDYEQYF
v_gene: TRBV6-1; abundance: .; j_gene: TRBJ2-3; d_gene: TRBD2; CDR3nt: TGTGCCAGCAGTGAAGAAATAGCGGGCCCCAGGGATACGCAGTATTTT; CDR3aa: CASSEEIAGPRDTQYF
v_gene: TRBV6-1; abundance: .; j_gene: TRBJ1-6; d_gene: .; CDR3nt: TGTGCCAGCAGTGAAGGGGACCTCTTGGCTTCACCCCTCCACTTT; CDR3aa: CASSEGDLLASPLHF
v_gene: TRBV19; abundance: .; j_gene: TRBJ1-1; d_gene: .; CDR3nt: TGTGCCAGTAGTATAACAGGATCGTTCTTCACTGAAGCTTTCTTT; CDR3aa: CASSITGSFFTEAFF
v_gene: TRBV5-1; abundance: .; j_gene: TRBJ2-3; d_gene: TRBD2; CDR3nt: TGCGCCAGCAGCGAGGGACTAGCGGGAGAGGCAGATACGCAGTATTTT; CDR3aa: CASSEGLAGEADTQYF
v_gene: TRBV9; abundance: .; j_gene: TRBJ1-4; d_gene: .; CDR3nt: TGTGCCAGCAGCGTAGGCCAGGGTGGCGAAAAACTGTTTTTT; CDR3aa: CASSVGQGGEKLFF
v_gene: TRBV7-2; abundance: .; j_gene: TRBJ2-7; d_gene: TRBD2; CDR3nt: TGTGCCAGCAGCTGGGCGGGGGTGGACTACGAGCAGTACTTC; CDR3aa: CASSWAGVDYEQYF
v_gene: TRBV7-3; abundance: .; j_gene: TRBJ2-7; d_gene: TRBD1; CDR3nt: TGTGCCAGCAGCTTAACGCCCCTCATGTCGGACAGGGGGCCGTACGAGCAGTACTTC; CDR3aa: CASSLTPLMSDRGPYEQYF
v_gene: TRBV5-4; abundance: .; j_gene: TRBJ2-1; d_gene: TRBD1; CDR3nt: TGTGCCAGCAGTGACAGGGTCTCCTACAATGAGCAGTTCTTC; CDR3aa: CASSDRVSYNEQFF
v_gene: TRBV6-1; abundance: .; j_gene: TRBJ1-5; d_gene: .; CDR3nt: TGTGCCAGCAGTGAAGCCGGCAATCAGCCCCAGCATTTT; CDR3aa: CASSEAGNQPQHF
v_gene: TRBV4-1; abundance: .; j_gene: TRBJ2-7; d_gene: .; CDR3nt: TGCGCCAGCAGCCCCCAGGGGGAGGGGGCAGCCTACGAGCAGTACTTC; CDR3aa: CASSPQGEGAAYEQYF
v_gene: TRBV2; abundance: .; j_gene: TRBJ2-7; d_gene: TRBD2; CDR3nt: TGTGCCAGCAGCGATCAAGCACTAGCGGGAAACAACGAGCAGTACTTC; CDR3aa: CASSDQALAGNNEQYF
v_gene: TRBV6-5; abundance: .; j_gene: TRBJ1-5; d_gene: .; CDR3nt: TGTGCCAGCAGTCAGAATAGCAATCAGCCCCAGCATTTT; CDR3aa: CASSQNSNQPQHF